Following are 26 T cell receptor beta chains from one sample sequenced in a study of T cell changes during pregnancy in multiple sclerosis. Assay: immunoSEQ multiplex PCR; the TCRdb copy retains only in-frame clones and omits some. The top ten clones hold approximately 5% of a sample with fewer than 40,000 clones, about nine tenths of them seen once. The source material was CD8+ T cells from peripheral blood mononuclear cells, sampled in the first trimester of pregnancy. The receptor source for this set is a female donor with multiple sclerosis, enrolled in a pregnancy study.

This chain connects TRBV27 to TRBJ2-7; 8 positions match TRBD2. V was pared by 5 bases and J by 4 bases, with 16 bases of the junction left unmatched. Germline V gene lookup returns CDR1 MNHEY and CDR2 SMNVEV (reference sequence). CDR3 size: 17 residues. CDR3 in amino acids: CASSVGYPGGRGYEQYF. CDR3 DNA sequence: TGTGCCAGCAGTGTAGGGTACCCGGGGGGGCGCGGGTACGAGCAGTACTTC.

This chain connects TRBV5-1 to TRBJ2-1; 12 bases line up with TRBD2. J gave up 10 bases and V 1 base, and 6 bases lay outside the gene matches. In germline, CDR1 is SGHRS, CDR2 YFSETQ. The CDR3 has 15 residues. The CDR3 DNA follows: TGCGCCAGCAGCTTGTTACTAGCGGGAGGATTCGAGCAGTTCTTC. It yields the protein CASSLLLAGGFEQFF. The whole variable domain, remainder taken from reference TRBV5-1 and TRBJ2-1, is KAGVTQTPRYLIKTRGQQVTLSCSPISGHRSVSWYQQTPGQGLQFLFEYFSETQRNKGNFPGRFSGRQFSNSRSEMNVSTLELGDSALYLCASSLLLAGGFEQFFGPGTRLTVL.

The chain has TRBV9 and TRBJ2-7; D remains ambiguous. V was shortened by 0 bases and J by 3 bases, with 13 bases between the two germline ends. Germline CDR1 is SGDLS and CDR2 is YYNGEE. CDR3 length: 15 amino acids. The CDR3 sequence is CASSVENAEFYEQYF. The DNA of the CDR3 is TGTGCCAGCAGCGTAGAGAACGCGGAGTTCTACGAGCAGTACTTC.

This clone was seen a few times. The J gene is TRBJ2-7, the V gene TRBV7-9; D ambiguous. With 2 bases removed from V and 2 bases from J, the gap between germline ends came to 10 bases. This CDR3 has 14 residues. In germline, CDR1 is SEHNR, CDR2 FQNEAQ (reference sequence). The CDR3: CASSLSEAAYEQYF. CDR3 bases: TGTGCCAGCAGCTTATCCGAGGCCGCCTACGAGCAGTACTTC.

The chain carries TRBV7-9 and TRBJ2-7; the D is unclear. This CDR3 is 14 amino acids long. Trimming left V 2 bases short and J 5 bases short, with 13 bases between. The germline V gene encodes CDR1 SEHNR and CDR2 FQNEAQ (reference sequence). CDR3 in DNA: TGTGCCAGCAGCTTAACAGACCCCGGCCACGAGCAGTACTTC. Translation gives CASSLTDPGHEQYF. Complete variable domain (other parts from reference TRBV7-9 and TRBJ2-7): DTGVSQNPRHKITKRGQNVTFRCDPISEHNRLYWYRQTLGQGPEFLTYFQNEAQLEKSRLLSDRFSAERPKGSFSTLEIQRTEQGDSAMYLCASSLTDPGHEQYFGPGTRLTVT.

This clone showed up just a few times. The genes are TRBV11-2 and TRBJ2-7; D gene unclear. In germline, CDR1 is SGHAT, CDR2 FQNNGV. CDR3 length: 11 amino acids. The ends were cut back, 2 bases at V and 9 bases at J, with 8 bases in the middle. CDR3 nucleotides: TGTGCCAGCAGCTTAATGTTCGGGCAGTACTTC. Its protein is CASSLMFGQYF.

This chain uses TRBV11-2 with TRBJ2-1; unclear D gene. This CDR3 comprises 12 residues. V shed 3 bases and J shed 6 bases, with 6 bases lying between them. From germline, CDR1 is SGHAT and CDR2 FQNNGV. CDR3 region: CASSFSGNEQFF. Here the CDR3 DNA reads TGTGCCAGCAGCTTCTCGGGCAATGAGCAGTTCTTC.

The chain uses TRBV28 and TRBJ1-2; 8 nucleotides line up with TRBD1. V shed 2 bases, J shed 6 bases, and the junction held 2 bases outside the gene matches. Germline V CDR1 and CDR2: MDHEN, SYDVKM. CDR3 length: 13 residues. CDR3 residues: CASSLTGGDGYTF. CDR3 nucleotides: TGTGCCAGCAGTTTAACAGGGGGGGATGGCTACACCTTC.

The V and J genes are TRBV5-1 and TRBJ1-1; unclear D gene. This CDR3 contains 12 residues. V shed 1 base and J shed 4 bases, with 5 bases lying between them. Germline CDR1 and CDR2: SGHRS and YFSETQ. CDR3 sequence (DNA): TGCGCCAGCAGCTTGATCGGCACTGAAGCTTTCTTT. It translates to CASSLIGTEAFF.

This chain links TRBV27 with TRBJ1-1, with D possibly TRBD1 on 6 matching bases. CDR3 length: 14 residues. V was trimmed by 4 bases and J by 9 bases, leaving 18 bases between them. Germline CDR1 and CDR2: MNHEY and SMNVEV (reference sequence). CDR3 residues: CASSWEQGLNKAFF. CDR3 bases: TGTGCCAGCAGTTGGGAACAGGGATTAAATAAAGCTTTCTTT.

This chain connects TRBV5-1 to TRBJ2-5; tentatively, D is TRBD2 (7 bases). Germline CDR1 is SGHRS and CDR2 is YFSETQ. The CDR3 consists of 13 residues. V was clipped by 8 bases and J by 5 bases, with 16 bases between them. The CDR3 here is CASARGLGETQYF. The CDR3 DNA reads as TGCGCCAGTGCGCGGGGGCTAGGCGAGACCCAGTACTTC.

The chain has TRBV4-3 and TRBJ1-4, with D perhaps matching TRBD1 (5 bases). This CDR3 spans 15 amino acids. Germline V gene data show CDR1 as LGHNA and CDR2 as YSLEER. Trimming left V 0 bases short and J 8 bases short, with 13 bases between. The CDR3 DNA sequence: TGCGCCAGCAGCCAAGACGGTCAGGGCGACGAAAAACTGTTTTTT. Translated: CASSQDGQGDEKLFF.

The chain recombines TRBV9 with TRBJ2-7; 10 bases are a match to TRBD2. The V segment lost 0 bases and the J segment 6 bases; nucleotides outside the gene matches: 12. CDR3 length equals 17 residues. CDR1 is SGDLS and CDR2 is YYNGEE in the germline V gene. The CDR3 DNA follows: TGTGCCAGCAGCGTAGGGGATGGCCTAGCGGGAGATTGCGAGCAGTACTTC. This codes for CASSVGDGLAGDCEQYF.

The rearrangement links TRBV19 to TRBJ1-1; D uncertain. The CDR3 covers 14 residues. From germline, CDR1 is LNHDA and CDR2 SQIVND (reference sequence). Trimming took off 1 base at V and 5 bases at J, with 11 bases between the two ends. CDR3 loop: CASSIGLGRTEAFF. The CDR3 DNA reads as TGTGCCAGTAGTATAGGGTTGGGGAGGACTGAAGCTTTCTTT.

This chain joins TRBV6-6 and TRBJ1-2; the D gene is possibly TRBD1 (5 bases). V shed 8 bases and J shed 6 bases, with 13 bases lying between them. Germline CDR1 reads MNHNY; CDR2 reads SVGAGI (reference sequence). The length of the CDR3 is 12 residues. The CDR3 protein is CASSTGGDGYTF. The CDR3 nucleotides read TGTGCCAGCTCTACGGGGGGTGATGGCTACACCTTC.

The table lists this clone with a count of one. This rearrangement joins TRBV4-1 to TRBJ2-1; 12 bases align to TRBD2. CDR3 size: 17 residues. The ends lost 1 base at V and 1 base at J; junction bases unmatched: 2. Germline CDR1 is MGHRA and CDR2 is YSYEKL. The CDR3 DNA reads as TGCGCCAGCAGCCAAGTCCTAGCGGGAGGGTCCTACAATGAGCAGTTCTTC. Translated: CASSQVLAGGSYNEQFF.

In this sample, this clone turned up once. The V and J genes are TRBV2 and TRBJ2-7; TRBD2 matches 7 bases. J was trimmed by 5 bases and V by 0 bases; bases with no gene match: 4. CDR1 and CDR2 (germline): SNHLY, FYNNEI. This CDR3 is built from 14 residues. CDR3: CASSEAGTTHEQYF. The CDR3 nucleotides are TGTGCCAGCAGTGAAGCAGGGACTACTCACGAGCAGTACTTC.

As to this clone: The junction and the germline gene differ at one end; a read error may be behind it. The identical CDR3 is also encoded by other nucleotide sequences in the sample. This chain joins TRBV27 and TRBJ2-7; D might be TRBD1 (5 bases). Germline V CDR1 and CDR2: MNHEY, SMNVEV (reference sequence). This CDR3 spans 14 amino acids. Written as DNA, the CDR3 is TGCGCCAGTCGCAACGACAGTGACCTCTACGAGCAGTACTTC. This codes for CASRNDSDLYEQYF.

The chain joins TRBV10-1 to TRBJ2-1; 9 bases fit TRBD1. V lost 6 bases to trimming and J lost 6 bases; unmatched junction nucleotides: 12. Looked up from germline, CDR1 is WNHNN and CDR2 is SYGVQD (reference sequence). This CDR3 has 16 amino acids. The CDR3 loop is CASSEYSGQGGNEQFF. The CDR3 nucleotides are TGCGCCAGCAGCGAATATTCGGGACAGGGTGGCAATGAGCAGTTCTTC.

The J gene is TRBJ2-2, the V gene TRBV25-1; possible D gene TRBD2, 6 bases. Per the germline V gene, CDR1 is MGHDK and CDR2 is SYGVNS. Trimming removed 8 bases from V and 4 bases from J, with 14 bases in between. The CDR3 contains 14 residues. The CDR3 is CASGGGGFTGELFF. CDR3 coding DNA: TGTGCCAGCGGAGGCGGAGGGTTCACCGGGGAGCTGTTTTTT.

This clone was recorded only once. The rearrangement links TRBV27 to TRBJ2-7, with 13 bases matching TRBD2. V was clipped by 4 bases and J by 3 bases; unmatched bases: 0. This CDR3 has 14 amino acids. The germline CDR1 and CDR2 sequences are MNHEY and SMNVEV (reference sequence). The DNA of the CDR3 is TGTGCCAGCAGTTGGACTAGCGGGAGCTACGAGCAGTACTTC. The encoded protein is CASSWTSGSYEQYF.

The DNA of the CDR3 is TGTGCCAGCAGCTCGACAGGGGGCCGGTACGAGCAGTACTTC. It is translated as CASSSTGGRYEQYF. V usage is TRBV28 and J usage is TRBJ2-7; 10 bases are a match to TRBD1. Germline V lookup: CDR1 MDHEN, CDR2 SYDVKM. V shed 6 bases and J 4 bases; nucleotides not matched to a gene: 6. The length of the CDR3 is 14 residues.

This chain links TRBV10-3 with TRBJ1-3; no clear D gene. V lost 0 bases and J 3 bases, leaving 15 bases between the germline ends. CDR1 and CDR2 from the germline V gene are ENHRY and SYGVKD. This CDR3 region has 17 residues. The DNA of the CDR3 is TGTGCCATCAGTGAGTCGACTGGGAGATTTGGTGGAAACACCATATATTTT. It is translated as CAISESTGRFGGNTIYF.

This chain uses TRBV6-5 with TRBJ2-1; D is possibly TRBD1 (6 bases). With 5 bases removed from V and 0 bases from J, the gap between germline ends came to 8 bases. Germline V CDR1 and CDR2: MNHEY, SVGAGI. This CDR3 region has 14 residues. CDR3 in DNA: TGTGCCAGCAGTACGGACAGCTCCTACAATGAGCAGTTCTTC. It specifies CASSTDSSYNEQFF.

This chain joins TRBV6-4 and TRBJ2-3; TRBD2 agrees at 10 bases. The germline CDR1 and CDR2 sequences are MRHNA and SNTAGT. This CDR3 contains 14 residues. After removal of 3 bases from V and 4 bases from J, the junction contained 1 base not matched to a gene. The CDR3 loop is CASSELAGADTQYF. CDR3 bases: TGTGCCAGCAGTGAGCTAGCGGGAGCAGATACGCAGTATTTT.

The chain carries TRBV4-1 and TRBJ2-7; the D gene is possibly TRBD1 (6 bases). CDR3 length equals 13 residues. The germline gives CDR1 MGHRA, CDR2 YSYEKL. Trimming stripped 0 bases from V and 5 bases from J, with 8 bases between. Here the CDR3 reads CASSQDRGNEQYF. CDR3 sequence (DNA): TGCGCCAGCAGCCAAGATAGGGGGAACGAGCAGTACTTC.